Below, one T cell receptor beta chain is given with its context. Its antigen specificity is not known. No per-base quality is available; no much larger clone lies one base away. The Qiagen DNeasy kit was used to extract genomic DNA from unsorted PBMCs and from the negatively selected CD4+ and CD8+ fractions. Using primers that anneal to V and J segments, immunoSEQ multiplex PCR amplified the TCR beta CDR3 regions. A synthetic immune receptor repertoire was used to minimize amplification bias, and any residual bias was removed computationally once sequencing was done. As for the original processing: Custom Python scripts were used to quantify repertoire diversity as the Shannon entropy index. Unsorted, CD4+ and CD8+ repertoires were analyzed separately, except in combined analyses where CD4+ and CD8+ sequences were merged in silico. A clone counted as expanded when the clone's frequency after treatment rose at least 2-fold relative to C1D1, and clones undetected at baseline were given a pseudocount of 0.5. Singleton clones were defined as clones with 0 or 1 copy at C1D1, and non-singleton clones were defined as clones with 2 or more copies. By matching protein sequences in sorted samples from the same patient, clones expanded in unsorted samples were annotated as CD4+, CD8+ or unknown. Wilcoxon tests on paired samples were used to test diversity changes from C1D1 to C4D1. TCRdb carries this immuneACCESS record with in-frame sequences only. Its versions omit some clonotypes, under half of them owing to an unresolved V gene in the studies checked, with the rest unexplained. That table supplies the V and J calls and clone size; D and trimming were determined from the DNA. The sample has about 23,000 clones on record, about three quarters of them singletons. The leading ten clones occupy approximately 15% of the sample.

According to the study, the label for this sample's time point signals: cycle 1 day 1 (C1D1), immediately before nivolumab initiation. Relapse after autologous stem cell transplantation had occurred in all trial patients, and cohorts A, B and C were distinguished by prior brentuximab vedotin exposure. The trial cohort was composed of 56 patients with relapsed/refractory classical Hodgkin lymphoma, for whom complete response, partial response or progressive disease was recorded as best overall response. Single-agent nivolumab was administered to trial patients in the multi-cohort phase II CheckMate 205 trial. Best overall response was determined by an independent review committee according to the 2007 International Working Group response criteria. Trial PBMCs were obtained immediately prior to nivolumab initiation (C1D1) and on therapy at cycle 2 day 1 and cycle 4 day 1. Peripheral blood was collected in 8 mL Vacutainer Cell Preparation Tubes, from which PBMCs were isolated by centrifugation and then cryopreserved.

This specimen belongs to a study of PD-1 blockade in classical Hodgkin lymphoma (TCRdb year 2020). General notes on the study: Nivolumab dosing was 3 mg/kg intravenously every 2 weeks, continuing until either disease progression or unacceptable toxicity. To define a peripheral blood immune signature of response to PD-1 blockade in classical Hodgkin lymphoma, the study combined TCR beta sequencing with CyTOF.

Sequences LGHNA (CDR1) and YSLEER (CDR2) are obtained from the germline V gene. Its CDR3 holds 16 amino acids, cysteine through valine. This entry keeps only the CDR3 DNA: 48 bases, framed from base 1. V has 4 bases trimmed and J has 5 bases trimmed; junction bases matching no gene number 11. What the research found in general, with its limitations: CD4+ but not CD8+ TCR diversity rose significantly by C4D1 (p=0.0027 vs p=0.16), most apparent in complete responders (p=0.02). The study covered only a single clinical trial cohort, and the causes of the repertoire differences, possibly disease activity or prior therapy, were still not defined. Diversity was lower in patients who began nivolumab less than 1 year after ASCT, so these patients were left out of later analyses to avoid confounding by immune reconstitution. Baseline TCR diversity was reported to be lower in newly diagnosed patients than in healthy donors, and even lower in relapsed/refractory patients. Trial patients achieving complete response had baseline diversity similar to newly diagnosed patients, whereas partial responders and progressors had significantly lower diversity.

The source is a human donor with classical Hodgkin lymphoma. The specimen comprised peripheral blood mononuclear cells (PBMCs), sampled at baseline. The rearranged segments are TRBV4-3 and TRBJ2-7; 10 nucleotides in the junction match TRBD1. The DNA is as follows: TGCGCCAGCAGCCCCTGTTACTGGACAGGGGGAAACGAGCAGTACGTC. This yields the protein CASSPCYWTGGNEQYV.